These 21 T cell receptor beta chains were all obtained from the same sample, sequenced in a study of T cell responses to AZD1222 COVID-19 vaccine. Profiling relied on immunoSEQ multiplex PCR, and the TCRdb table lists in-frame clones only, not all of them. The table includes over 85,000 clones, approximately 88% detected once. Source: peripheral blood, taken 28 days after the second AZD1222 dose. The receptors shown here come from an adult who received the AZD1222 COVID-19 vaccine.

The CDR3 DNA is TGCGCCAGCAGGCATGACAGGGGGCCCAATCAGCCCCAGCATTTT. Its protein is CASRHDRGPNQPQHF. J is TRBJ1-5 and V is TRBV10-2, with 10 nucleotides matching TRBD1. Germline loops: CDR1 WSHSY, CDR2 SAAADI. V dropped 6 bases and J dropped 3; count of bases not matched to a gene: 5. The CDR3 is made up of 15 amino acids.

The J gene is TRBJ1-6, the V gene TRBV5-1, with TRBD1 as a possible D gene (6 bases). This CDR3 spans 13 amino acids. Per germline, CDR1 SGHRS and CDR2 YFSETQ. Trimming took 4 bases from V and 11 from J, leaving 13 bases between them. CDR3 sequence reads: CASSTEQGTPLHF. The CDR3 nucleotides are TGCGCCAGCAGCACTGAGCAGGGGACACCCCTCCACTTT. Drawing the rest from reference TRBV5-1 and TRBJ1-6, the complete variable domain is KAGVTQTPRYLIKTRGQQVTLSCSPISGHRSVSWYQQTPGQGLQFLFEYFSETQRNKGNFPGRFSGRQFSNSRSEMNVSTLELGDSALYLCASSTEQGTPLHFGNGTRLTVT.

The V gene is TRBV9, the J gene TRBJ2-2, with 7 bases fitting TRBD1. Trimming cost V 4 bases and J 0 bases; bases outside gene matches: 9. Germline lookup yields CDR1 SGDLS and CDR2 YYNGEE. The CDR3 contains 17 residues. The CDR3 coding sequence is TGTGCCAGCAGCCTCCAACGGGACAGACCGAACACCGGGGAGCTGTTTTTT. It codes for CASSLQRDRPNTGELFF. Looking up the rest from reference TRBV9 and TRBJ2-2 gives the full variable domain: DSGVTQTPKHLITATGQRVTLRCSPRSGDLSVYWYQQSLDQGLQFLIQYYNGEERAKGNILERFSAQQFPDLHSELNLSSLELGDSALYFCASSLQRDRPNTGELFFGEGSRLTVL.

The V gene is TRBV6-5, the J gene TRBJ1-2, with D perhaps matching TRBD1 (6 bases). The CDR3 contains 12 residues. The V and J ends lost 8 bases and 8 bases respectively, with 15 bases between them. CDR1 and CDR2 (germline): MNHEY, SVGAGI. This CDR3 reads CASASRGRGYTF. CDR3 coding DNA: TGTGCCAGCGCATCCCGGGGGCGCGGCTACACCTTC.

The chain recombines TRBV11-2 with TRBJ2-1; D remains unclear. Germline assignment: CDR1 SGHAT and CDR2 FQNNGV. CDR3 length equals 13 residues. The ends were cut back, 1 base at V and 5 bases at J, with 6 bases in the middle. In DNA form, the CDR3 reads TGTGCCAGCAGCTTAGGGCGGAACAATGAGCAGTTCTTC. Translating it yields CASSLGRNNEQFF.

This chain's CDR3 is CASSVGQGREQYF. CDR3 bases: TGTGCCAGCAGCGTTGGACAGGGAAGAGAGCAGTACTTC. V and J are TRBV7-7 and TRBJ2-7; the match to TRBD1 covers 8 bases. CDR3 length equals 13 residues. V was pared by 5 bases and J by 7 bases, with 7 bases of the junction left unmatched. Germline CDR1 reads SSHAT; CDR2 reads FNYEAQ (reference sequence).

The chain has TRBV6-4 and TRBJ1-5; TRBD1 might be the D (5 bases). Trimming stripped 5 bases from V and 4 bases from J, with 12 bases between. The germline gives CDR1 MRHNA, CDR2 SNTAGT. There are 14 residues in the CDR3. CDR3 nucleotide sequence: TGTGCCAGCAGTCCCTTCGGGGGGAATCAGCCCCAGCATTTT. Protein product: CASSPFGGNQPQHF.

In this sample, this clone turned up once. The chain's CDR3 is CASSVGSRDEQYF. For the CDR3, the DNA is TGTGCCAGCAGCGTGGGCAGTCGGGACGAGCAGTACTTC. This chain joins TRBV9 and TRBJ2-7; no clear D gene. From germline, CDR1 is SGDLS and CDR2 YYNGEE. V lost 2 bases and J lost 5, with 11 bases in between. CDR3 size: 13 residues.

The genes are TRBV18 and TRBJ1-1, with 7 positions matching TRBD1. The trim removed 3 bases at V and 5 bases at J, leaving 3 bases unmatched. Per germline, CDR1 KGHSH and CDR2 LQKENI. The CDR3 loop spans 13 amino acids. This CDR3 is CASSPTGLTEAFF. DNA of the CDR3: TGTGCCAGCTCACCGACAGGGTTGACTGAAGCTTTCTTT.

The chain carries TRBV7-2 and TRBJ2-1, with D perhaps matching TRBD1 (6 bases). Germline CDR1 is SGHTA and CDR2 is FQGNSA. The CDR3 is 14 residues long. V lost 5 bases and J 9 bases, leaving 17 bases between the germline ends. This CDR3 reads CASSPMGAAAEQFF. CDR3 coding DNA: TGTGCCAGCAGCCCTATGGGGGCCGCCGCTGAGCAGTTCTTC. Based on the CDR3 plus reference TRBV7-2 and TRBJ2-1, the full variable domain is GAGVSQSPSNKVTEKGKDVELRCDPISGHTALYWYRQSLGQGLEFLIYFQGNSAPDKSGLPSDRFSAERTGGSVSTLTIQRTQQEDSAVYLCASSPMGAAAEQFFGPGTRLTVL.

The chain links TRBV5-4 to TRBJ2-7, with D possibly called TRBD1 or TRBD2 (6 bases each). The ends were cut back, 4 bases at V and 3 bases at J, with 17 bases in the middle. CDR3 size: 15 residues. Germline V gene data show CDR1 as SGHNT and CDR2 as YYREEE (reference sequence). CDR3 protein: CASSPRGGSRYEQYF. CDR3 DNA: TGTGCCAGCAGCCCCCGAGGGGGGAGTCGCTACGAGCAGTACTTC.

The V gene is TRBV24-1, the J gene TRBJ2-2, with D possibly matching TRBD2 (7 bases). Trimming left V 9 bases short and J 5 bases short, with 15 bases between. From germline, CDR1 is KGHDR and CDR2 SFDVKD. The CDR3 has 14 amino acids. The CDR3 reads CATGGDTKTGELFF. Written as DNA, the CDR3 is TGTGCCACCGGGGGGGACACAAAAACCGGGGAGCTGTTTTTT.

The V gene is TRBV5-6, the J gene TRBJ2-3; 9 nucleotides align to TRBD1. Trimming cost V 1 base and J 5 bases; bases outside gene matches: 8. This CDR3 region has 16 residues. Germline-derived CDR1 and CDR2 are SGHDT and YYEEEE. CDR3 bases: TGTGCCAGCAGCTTGACCAAGACAGGGGGTGGAGATACGCAGTATTTT. It translates to CASSLTKTGGGDTQYF.

The rearrangement uses TRBV6-5 and TRBJ1-1; 7 bases are a match to TRBD1. The CDR3 is 14 amino acids. Germline V gives CDR1 MNHEY, CDR2 SVGAGI. V was pared by 7 bases and J by 3 bases, with 8 bases of the junction left unmatched. The CDR3 coding sequence is TGTGCCAGCATAGACAGGGCAGGTCACACTGAAGCTTTCTTT. Amino acids: CASIDRAGHTEAFF.

The chain employs TRBV5-1 and TRBJ2-7, with 7 bases matching TRBD2. Germline CDR1 is SGHRS and CDR2 is YFSETQ. Trimming cost V 7 bases and J 3 bases; bases outside gene matches: 7. The CDR3 totals 13 residues. The DNA of the CDR3 is TGCGCCAGCCGGGGAGGGGCGGACTACGAGCAGTACTTC. It codes for CASRGGADYEQYF.

The chain uses TRBV5-1 and TRBJ1-3; tentatively, D is TRBD1 (6 bases). CDR1 and CDR2 from the germline V gene are SGHRS and YFSETQ. Trimming stripped 0 bases from V and 7 bases from J, with 11 bases between. This CDR3 has 14 amino acids. CDR3 loop: CASSLDGGGNTIYF. CDR3 nucleotides: TGCGCCAGCAGCTTGGATGGGGGCGGCAACACCATATATTTT.

This rearrangement joins TRBV27 to TRBJ1-2, with D possibly being TRBD1 (5 bases). V shed 6 bases and J shed 8 bases, with 16 bases lying between them. Germline assignment: CDR1 MNHEY and CDR2 SMNVEV (reference sequence). The CDR3 length is 13 residues. CDR3 DNA sequence: TGTGCCAGCAGCAGGGTGTCGGCGGAAGGCTACACCTTC. Protein sequence: CASSRVSAEGYTF.

J is TRBJ1-5 and V is TRBV20-1; 9 nucleotides align to TRBD1. There are 16 residues in the CDR3. Germline lookup yields CDR1 DFQATT and CDR2 SNEGSKA (reference sequence). V lost 3 bases and J lost 6; bases outside the gene matches: 12. The CDR3 nucleotides read TGCAGTGCTAGTATCCCTACAGGGGGCTGGGGTCAGCCCCAGCATTTT. This gives the protein CSASIPTGGWGQPQHF.

This chain connects TRBV7-2 to TRBJ2-5; D remains ambiguous. Per the germline V gene, CDR1 is SGHTA and CDR2 is FQGNSA. The CDR3 consists of 12 residues. Trimming pared 8 bases from V and 1 base from J, leaving 8 bases between. The CDR3 sequence: CASGVSQETQYF. The CDR3 DNA reads as TGTGCCAGCGGCGTGAGCCAAGAGACCCAGTACTTC.

The chain combines TRBV6-6 with TRBJ1-2; TRBD1 agrees at 8 bases. This CDR3 comprises 13 residues. Germline trimming cut 6 bases from V and 3 bases from J; bases unmatched to any gene: 3. Germline CDR1 reads MNHNY; CDR2 reads SVGAGI (reference sequence). The CDR3 nucleotides are TGTGCCAGCAGCATACAGGGGGACTATGGCTACACCTTC. Encoded protein: CASSIQGDYGYTF.

The gene calls are TRBV5-4 and TRBJ2-7, with D possibly being TRBD2 (6 bases). V lost 4 bases to trimming and J lost 0 bases, with 11 bases between them. The germline gives CDR1 SGHNT, CDR2 YYREEE (reference sequence). The length of the CDR3 is 14 residues. The CDR3 region is CASSRLGGSYEQYF. In DNA form, the CDR3 reads TGTGCCAGCAGCAGGCTGGGGGGCTCCTACGAGCAGTACTTC. Complete variable domain (other parts from reference TRBV5-4 and TRBJ2-7): ETGVTQSPTHLIKTRGQQVTLRCSSQSGHNTVSWYQQALGQGPQFIFQYYREEENGRGNFPPRFSGLQFPNYSSELNVNALELDDSALYLCASSRLGGSYEQYFGPGTRLTVT.